What follows are 3 T cell receptor beta chains derived from one specimen sequenced in a study of shared T cell receptors in the human thymus. Profiling relied on immunoSEQ multiplex PCR, and the TCRdb table lists in-frame clones only, not all of them. The data show 650,000 to 950,000 clones, 80% to 90% seen once. These data are also associated with another study on human thymus T cells.

Sequencing input: thymocytes. All receptors come from a girl under three years old with a congenital heart defect.

This rearrangement joins TRBV5-1 to TRBJ2-2; no clear D. Germline V gene data show CDR1 as SGHRS and CDR2 as YFSETQ. The CDR3 is made up of 12 amino acids. Trimming stripped 4 bases from V and 7 bases from J, with 8 bases between. The CDR3 is CASSLTLGELFF. The CDR3 region has the DNA TGCGCCAGCAGCCTCACTCTCGGGGAGCTGTTTTTT.

The chain joins TRBV7-2 to TRBJ2-7; 8 bases line up with TRBD1. Trimming took 5 bases from V and 4 from J; bases not matched to a gene: 13. The CDR3 has 16 amino acids. From germline, CDR1 is SGHTA and CDR2 FQGNSA. CDR3 region: CASSETRDRRKYEQYF. The CDR3 nucleotides are TGTGCCAGCAGCGAAACCCGGGACAGGAGGAAGTACGAGCAGTACTTC.

The chain links TRBV5-1 to TRBJ2-5, with D possibly matching TRBD2 (6 bases). Germline values: CDR1 SGHRS, CDR2 YFSETQ. V was trimmed by 0 bases and J by 4 bases, leaving 19 bases between them. This CDR3 comprises 17 residues. The CDR3 nucleotides read TGCGCCAGCAGCTTGGCCCCCCGCGGGGACTCGGGAGAGACCCAGTACTTC. Translation: CASSLAPRGDSGETQYF.